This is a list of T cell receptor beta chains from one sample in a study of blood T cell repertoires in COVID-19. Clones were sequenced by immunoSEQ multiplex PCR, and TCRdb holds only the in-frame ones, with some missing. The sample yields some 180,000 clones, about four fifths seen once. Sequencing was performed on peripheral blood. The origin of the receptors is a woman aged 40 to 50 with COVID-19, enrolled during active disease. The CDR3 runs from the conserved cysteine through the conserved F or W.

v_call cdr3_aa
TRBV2 CASRETGSPNYGYTF
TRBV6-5 CASSWTSGNPDTQYF
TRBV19 CASRSGTKNTEAFF
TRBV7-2 CASSFPSGKSEQFF
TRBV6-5 CASNLDRVQAFF
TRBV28 CASSFYSPPFATGLQETQYF
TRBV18 CASSPRSTETQYF
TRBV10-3 CAIRGQHNEQFF
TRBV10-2 CASMGGAYSPLHF
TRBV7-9 CASSPPRGELFF
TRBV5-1 CASSGGLAGGGTGELFF
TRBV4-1 CASSQGIGSSYEQYF
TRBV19 CASSPDFYNSPLHF
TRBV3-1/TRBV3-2 CASSLTSGSYEQYF
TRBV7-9 CASSLGTTGITEAFF
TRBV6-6 CASSLDSQNYGYTF
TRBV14 CASSQESLAGVSGELFF
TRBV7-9 CASSHGGRRANEKLFF
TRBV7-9 CASSWTSGSPFEQFF
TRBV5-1 CASSLDTGGNQPQHF
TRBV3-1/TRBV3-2 CASRKGQVNTEAFF
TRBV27 CASSLFGTSGRMAQYF
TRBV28 CASSTPARVSYEQYF
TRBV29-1 CSVEAGQETQYF
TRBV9 CASSVAPTSGTSEQYF
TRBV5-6 CASIPANRGNYGYTF
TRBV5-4 CASSVRRVQETQYF
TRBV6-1 CASSPEQGVRAFF
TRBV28 CASSYWTGDSPLHF
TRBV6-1 CASSDWQDTEAFF
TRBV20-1 CSASSGSQETQYF
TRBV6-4 CAATRTAPSYEQYF
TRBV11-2 CASSQGTLAGLYNEQFF
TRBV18 CASSPLLLAAYNEQFF
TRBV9 CASSARQGANHYGYTF
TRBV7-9 CASSTDRTINEQFF
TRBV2 CASRQSETQYF
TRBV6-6 CASSYRDIVNTEAFF
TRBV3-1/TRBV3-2 CASSQLDSASDPFF
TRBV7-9 CASSEQTSGIETQYF
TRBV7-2 CASSLGSGGTDTQYF
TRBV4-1 CASSQDRDTLHF
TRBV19 CASSKDRGRGGNQPQHF
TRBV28 CASSLRRQSSYNSPLHF
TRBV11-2 CASSLAGRDHF
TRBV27 CASSLSSFPTTSGSTGELFF
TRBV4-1 CASSQDRVAVTGELFF
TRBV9 CASSGGLVSYNEQFF